Listed below are T cell receptor beta chains from one sample, sequenced in a study of response to subunit inactivated influenza vaccine. TCRdb reprocessed the RT-PCR reads with MiXCR, giving one entry per CDR3 protein. Among about 570,000 distinct CDR3 sequences listed, roughly 12% were seen once. The same sample was also studied in work on T cells expressing NK-cell markers.

The starting material was PBMCs from blood, obtained on the day of vaccination. These receptors were taken from a man aged 50 to 60 who received an inactivated influenza vaccine. The CDR3 runs from the conserved cysteine through the conserved F or W. D genes are given only for firm matches. The listing skips clone size in some rows; elsewhere it reads once, few, many or a size class.

V gene	J gene	clone size	D gene	CDR3 protein	CDR3 DNA
TRBV21-1	TRBJ2-7	NA	NA	CASSQRAGNEQYF	TGTGCCAGCAGCCAAAGGGCAGGGAACGAGCAGTACTTC
TRBV6-5	TRBJ2-3	few	NA	CASSYSGEATDTQYF	TGTGCCAGCAGTTACTCCGGGGAGGCCACAGATACGCAGTATTTT
TRBV29-1	TRBJ2-7	many	TRBD1	CSARTGTGPYEQYF	TGCAGCGCCAGAACCGGGACAGGGCCCTACGAGCAGTACTTC
TRBV6-2/TRBV6-3	TRBJ1-1	many	NA	CASSLPGRRTGNTEAFF	TGTGCCAGCAGTCTTCCTGGTAGAAGGACGGGGAACACTGAAGCTTTCTTT
TRBV20-1	TRBJ2-5	NA	NA	CSAGFSEETQYF	TGCAGTGCTGGGTTTTCGGAGGAGACCCAGTACTTC
TRBV5-1	TRBJ2-1	few	NA	CASSLMSRGSYNEQFF	TGCGCCAGCAGCTTGATGTCTCGGGGATCATACAATGAGCAGTTCTTC
TRBV3-1	TRBJ2-2	NA	NA	CASSPDPTGTGELFF	TGTGCCAGCAGCCCAGACCCGACAGGCACCGGGGAGCTGTTTTTT
TRBV7-9	TRBJ1-4	NA	NA	CASSRDGNEKLFF	TGTGCCAGCAGCCGGGACGGGAATGAAAAACTGTTTTTT
TRBV29-1	TRBJ2-1	few	TRBD2	CSVLYGTSSHEQFF	TGCAGCGTCCTCTATGGGACTAGCTCCCATGAGCAGTTCTTC
TRBV6-2/TRBV6-3	TRBJ2-5	many	NA	CASRNPGRAETQYF	TGTGCCAGCAGGAATCCGGGACGGGCGGAGACCCAGTACTTC
TRBV6-2/TRBV6-3	TRBJ2-3	many	TRBD2	CASRTTSGNSPQYF	TGTGCCAGCAGAACAACTAGCGGGAATTCGCCGCAGTATTTT
TRBV10-3	TRBJ1-1	many	NA	CAIAQKEVNTEAFF	TGTGCCATAGCTCAAAAAGAGGTGAACACTGAAGCTTTCTTT
TRBV12-3/TRBV12-4	TRBJ2-2	many	TRBD2	CASSPGGGAAGELFF	TGTGCCAGCAGCCCCGGCGGGGGGGCAGCCGGGGAGCTGTTTTTT
TRBV18	TRBJ2-5	few	NA	CASSPPGARETQYF	TGTGCCAGCTCACCACCCGGGGCCCGGGAGACCCAGTACTTC
TRBV7-2	TRBJ2-1	few	TRBD2	CASSWIPGLATYEQFF	TGTGCCAGCAGCTGGATTCCGGGACTAGCGACCTATGAGCAGTTCTTC
TRBV28	TRBJ2-5	NA	TRBD2	CATLLGGEETQYF	TGTGCCACCCTATTGGGGGGGGAAGAGACCCAGTACTTC
TRBV5-1	TRBJ1-1	NA	TRBD1	CASSHRTGTNFLNTEAIF	TGCGCCAGCAGTCACAGGACAGGGACTAATTTCTTGAACACTGAAGCTATCTTT
TRBV5-6	TRBJ2-2	few	NA	CASLRGGAGELFF	TGTGCCAGTTTACGGGGCGGAGCCGGGGAGCTGTTTTTT
TRBV20-1	TRBJ2-7	few	NA	CSAVRTGQAYEQYF	TGCAGTGCCGTGCGGACCGGCCAAGCCTACGAGCAGTACTTC
TRBV10-3	TRBJ2-3	once	TRBD1	CATTPTGSTDTQYF	TGTGCCACCACCCCGACAGGGTCCACAGATACGCAGTATTTT
TRBV15	TRBJ2-7	NA	TRBD1	CATSRAGGSYEQYF	TGTGCCACCAGCAGAGCAGGGGGATCCTACGAGCAGTACTTC
TRBV12-3/TRBV12-4	TRBJ2-7	NA	TRBD1	CASSFHGQGGEQYF	TGTGCCAGCAGTTTCCATGGACAGGGAGGCGAGCAGTACTTC
TRBV27	TRBJ2-3	many	NA	CASTLSGPPDTQYF	TGTGCCAGCACCTTGAGCGGGCCCCCAGATACGCAGTATTTT